The 24 T cell receptor beta chains in this list originate from one sample, sequenced in a study of cytomegalovirus exposure and HLA in healthy donors. The PCR used 60 Vbeta and 13 Jbeta primers. Some clones are missing from TCRdb's copy, which holds only in-frame ones; the method was immunoSEQ multiplex PCR. The sample has 160,000 or so clones; around four fifths are singletons. The sample was PBMCs. The receptor source for this set is a woman aged 18-30 years in good health and CMV-seronegative.

CDR3 amino acids: CASSALATGRNEQFF. The CDR3 DNA follows: TGTGCCAGCAGCGCACTAGCGACCGGGAGAAATGAGCAGTTCTTC. The chain carries TRBV11-3 and TRBJ2-1, with 7 bases lining up with TRBD2. CDR1 SGHNT and CDR2 YENEEA come from the germline V gene. V lost 5 bases, J lost 7 bases, and 11 bases stayed unmatched. The CDR3 totals 15 residues.

J is TRBJ1-4 and V is TRBV5-6; D may be TRBD1 (5 bases). CDR1 and CDR2 from the germline V gene are SGHDT and YYEEEE. Trimming took 1 base from V and 4 from J, leaving 11 bases between them. The CDR3 runs 15 residues. CDR3 protein: CASSLNGAGNEKLFF. CDR3 coding DNA: TGTGCCAGCAGCTTGAATGGGGCCGGTAATGAAAAACTGTTTTTT.

This clone has only a few counts. V and J are TRBV5-1 and TRBJ2-7; D perhaps matches TRBD1 (5 bases). The CDR3 length is 15 residues. V was trimmed by 4 bases and J by 6 bases, leaving 20 bases between them. Per the germline V gene, CDR1 is SGHRS and CDR2 is YFSETQ. CDR3 sequence: CASSLSVGANGEQYF. In nucleotides, the CDR3 is TGCGCCAGCAGCCTGTCTGTTGGGGCAAACGGCGAGCAGTACTTC.

The sample holds a few counts of this clone. The CDR3 loop reads CASSLGAGGAIDEQFF. The CDR3 region has the DNA TGCGCCAGCAGCTTGGGGGCCGGGGGGGCCATCGATGAGCAGTTCTTC. The chain combines TRBV5-1 with TRBJ2-1; 8 bases are shared with TRBD2. V was pared by 0 bases and J by 8 bases, with 10 bases of the junction left unmatched. Germline CDR1 SGHRS, CDR2 YFSETQ. The CDR3 runs 16 residues.

The rearrangement links TRBV27 to TRBJ2-4; 8 bases match TRBD1. The CDR3 totals 17 residues. Trimming removed 5 bases from V and 1 base from J; junction bases left unmatched: 10. The germline V gene encodes CDR1 MNHEY and CDR2 SMNVEV (reference sequence). CDR3 sequence: CASSPSGGLGAKNIQYF. CDR3 in DNA: TGTGCCAGCAGTCCCTCAGGGGGCCTTGGGGCCAAAAACATTCAGTACTTC.

This rearrangement joins TRBV16 to TRBJ1-2; 11 bases line up with TRBD1. The CDR3 contains 16 residues. V lost 0 bases and J lost 4; bases outside the gene matches: 4. Germline CDR1 and CDR2: KGHSY and FQNENV. The CDR3 nucleotides read TGTGCCAGCAGCCAATCTGGGACAGGGGGTCTCTATGGCTACACCTTC. It specifies CASSQSGTGGLYGYTF.

The V call is TRBV6-5, the J call TRBJ1-2, with TRBD1 matching 9 bases. The CDR3 has 16 residues. Germline assignment: CDR1 MNHEY and CDR2 SVGAGI. V dropped 4 bases and J dropped 8; count of bases not matched to a gene: 14. CDR3 loop: CASSSLGTGIMKGYTF. The CDR3 DNA follows: TGTGCCAGCAGTTCCCTCGGGACAGGGATCATGAAGGGCTACACCTTC.

The sample holds a few counts of this clone. The rearrangement links TRBV11-2 to TRBJ1-5; D not certain. Per the germline V gene, CDR1 is SGHAT and CDR2 is FQNNGV. The V end was cut by 5 bases, the J end by 6 bases, with 17 bases between. The CDR3 totals 15 residues. CDR3 amino acids: CASSRTRGNGQPQHF. DNA of the CDR3: TGTGCCAGCAGCCGCACACGGGGTAATGGTCAGCCCCAGCATTTT.

J is TRBJ2-2 and V is TRBV30; 8 bases fit TRBD1. Trimming cost V 3 bases and J 7 bases; bases outside gene matches: 10. This CDR3 has 15 residues. Germline-derived CDR1 and CDR2 are GTSNPN and SVGIG (reference sequence). The CDR3 here is CAWSLRWTGHGELFF. The CDR3 DNA is TGTGCCTGGAGCCTGCGGTGGACAGGGCACGGGGAGCTGTTTTTT. Full variable domain (remainder filled in from reference TRBV30 and TRBJ2-2): SQTIHQWPATLVQPVGSPLSLECTVEGTSNPNLYWYRQAAGRGLQLLFYSVGIGQISSEVPQNLSASRPQDRQFILSSKKLLLSDSGFYLCAWSLRWTGHGELFFGEGSRLTVL.

The chain carries TRBV7-8 and TRBJ1-5; 7 positions match TRBD1. CDR1 and CDR2 (germline): SGHVS, FQNEAQ. The V segment lost 5 bases and the J segment 1 base; nucleotides outside the gene matches: 11. The CDR3 is made up of 17 amino acids. The CDR3 loop reads CASSPLTGPSSNQPQHF. CDR3 nucleotides: TGTGCCAGCAGCCCCCTGACAGGGCCGTCCAGCAATCAGCCCCAGCATTTT.

The chain combines TRBV18 with TRBJ1-1; weak D call: TRBD1 (6 bases). The V gene's germline CDR1 is KGHSH and CDR2 LQKENI. The CDR3 runs to 15 residues. V dropped 3 bases and J dropped 2 bases, with 13 bases sitting between them. The CDR3 DNA follows: TGTGCCAGCTCACCGGTACAGGGTCCCAACACTGAAGCTTTCTTT. Translation gives CASSPVQGPNTEAFF.

V and J are TRBV6-6 and TRBJ1-1; perhaps TRBD1 as D (5 bases). The V gene lost 5 bases and the J gene lost 1 base, with 14 bases spanning the gap. The CDR3 contains 15 residues. Germline-derived CDR1 and CDR2 are MNHNY and SVGAGI (reference sequence). The CDR3 nucleotides are TGTGCCAGCAGTCCAACTATAGACAGGAACACTGAAGCTTTCTTT. Translated, it gives CASSPTIDRNTEAFF.

The chain links TRBV21-1 to TRBJ1-1; TRBD1, the table's D call, was not compared with the DNA. TRBV21-1 is a pseudogene. The CDR3 length is 16 residues. The CDR3, as DNA: TGTGCCAGCAGCAGGGCCGACAGGGGAAAGGACACTGAAGCTTTCTTT. It is translated as CASSRADRGKDTEAFF.

The chain is built from TRBV7-2 and TRBJ1-2; 7 bases are a match to TRBD1. The CDR3 runs to 15 residues. Germline CDR1 is SGHTA and CDR2 is FQGNSA. V trimming: 5 bases; J trimming: 3 bases; junction bases outside the gene matches: 9. The CDR3 bases are TGTGCCAGCAGCGAGGGGGCGGCGTCCTACTATGGCTACACCTTC. Translation gives CASSEGAASYYGYTF. Based on the CDR3 plus reference TRBV7-2 and TRBJ1-2, the full variable domain is GAGVSQSPSNKVTEKGKDVELRCDPISGHTALYWYRQSLGQGLEFLIYFQGNSAPDKSGLPSDRFSAERTGGSVSTLTIQRTQQEDSAVYLCASSEGAASYYGYTFGSGTRLTVV.

V is TRBV7-9 and J is TRBJ2-3, with 11 bases lining up with TRBD2. The CDR3 is 17 amino acids. The germline gives CDR1 SEHNR, CDR2 FQNEAQ (reference sequence). With 5 bases clipped from V and 2 bases from J, the junction kept 9 bases outside the gene matches. CDR3 region: CASSRRGLAAYTDTQYF. CDR3 coding DNA: TGTGCCAGCAGCCGCCGGGGACTAGCGGCTTACACAGATACGCAGTATTTT.

The V call is TRBV6-4, the J call TRBJ2-3; D unclear. Germline CDR1 and CDR2: MRHNA and SNTAGT. Deletions cut 5 bases from V and 1 base from J, with 13 bases between. CDR3 length: 15 residues. DNA of the CDR3: TGTGCCAGCAGTAACAAGTGGTCAGGCACAGATACGCAGTATTTT. It specifies CASSNKWSGTDTQYF.

The V and J genes are TRBV10-3 and TRBJ2-7; 10 bases map to TRBD1. V dropped 10 bases and J dropped 5; count of bases not matched to a gene: 17. Germline V CDR1 and CDR2: ENHRY, SYGVKD. The CDR3 consists of 16 residues. The CDR3 DNA is TGTGCCACCCGACTAGTGACAGGGGGCAGACTAAACGAGCAGTACTTC. Translated, it gives CATRLVTGGRLNEQYF.

This sequence joins TRBV28 and TRBJ1-2; TRBD1 might be the D (5 bases). CDR3 size: 14 residues. Germline V gene sequence: CDR1 MDHEN, CDR2 SYDVKM. V lost 6 bases to trimming and J lost 3 bases, with 14 bases between them. The CDR3 DNA follows: TGTGCCAGCAGCCCAGGGCAAAAGGACTATGGCTACACCTTC. Translating it yields CASSPGQKDYGYTF.

This clone was recorded a few times. The J gene is TRBJ1-2, the V gene TRBV28; 7 bases map to TRBD1. Losses at the gene ends were 5 bases for V and 5 bases for J; bases not matched to a gene: 8. CDR1 is MDHEN, CDR2 SYDVKM, per germline. This CDR3 has 14 amino acids. This chain's CDR3 is CASSQRTGSYGYTF. CDR3 coding DNA: TGTGCCAGCAGTCAGCGGACAGGCTCGTATGGCTACACCTTC.

V usage is TRBV11-2 and J usage is TRBJ1-4, with D perhaps TRBD1 (6 bases). The CDR3 extends over 16 amino acids. The germline V gene has CDR1 SGHAT and CDR2 FQNNGV. V was clipped by 3 bases and J by 5 bases, with 16 bases between them. The CDR3 reads CASSFLAGQFNEKLFF. The CDR3 DNA follows: TGTGCCAGCAGCTTCCTCGCAGGACAGTTCAATGAAAAACTGTTTTTT.

V usage is TRBV9 and J usage is TRBJ1-1, with D uncertain. Looked up from germline, CDR1 is SGDLS and CDR2 is YYNGEE. With 4 bases removed from V and 4 bases from J, the gap between germline ends came to 17 bases. There are 15 residues in the CDR3. The CDR3 region is CASSPDRRRSTEAFF. DNA of the CDR3: TGTGCCAGCAGCCCCGACCGGCGGAGGTCCACTGAAGCTTTCTTT.

This chain links TRBV10-3 with TRBJ1-4; 12 bases are shared with TRBD1. The V segment lost 3 bases and the J segment 8 bases; nucleotides outside the gene matches: 7. The CDR3 covers 16 residues. Germline values: CDR1 ENHRY, CDR2 SYGVKD. CDR3 sequence (DNA): TGTGCCATCAGTGACCCGGGACAGGGGGCTCGCGAAAAACTGTTTTTT. As protein: CAISDPGQGAREKLFF.

CDR3 sequence (DNA): TGTGCCTGGAGTGCGGGCAATCAGCCCCAGCATTTT. Translating it yields CAWSAGNQPQHF. The J gene is TRBJ1-5, the V gene TRBV30; D unclear. The CDR3 extends over 12 amino acids. Germline-derived CDR1 and CDR2 are GTSNPN and SVGIG (reference sequence). V lost 1 base to trimming and J lost 2 bases, with 3 bases between them.

Only a few counts were recorded for this clone. The chain combines TRBV4-1 with TRBJ1-1; D is ambiguous. The CDR3 extends over 14 amino acids. V was trimmed by 1 base and J by 1 base, leaving 7 bases between them. The germline V gene encodes CDR1 MGHRA and CDR2 YSYEKL. CDR3 DNA: TGCGCCAGCAGCCAAGGTCACACGAACACTGAAGCTTTCTTT. Protein sequence: CASSQGHTNTEAFF.